The present TCR beta chain was sequenced within a study of cytomegalovirus exposure and HLA in healthy donors. For this clone: Its target is unknown.

The germline V gene encodes CDR1 SEHNR and CDR2 FQNEAQ (reference sequence). This CDR3 is 14 amino acids long. Trimming removed 0 bases at V and 6 bases at J, with 9 bases between. Both 60 Vbeta primers and 13 Jbeta primers went into the PCR. This table comes from immunoSEQ multiplex PCR, and its TCRdb copy is limited to in-frame clones, with some not included. The sample consists of some 140,000 clones, around 81% of them appearing once. General observations from the study: Researchers catalogued approximately 160 TCR beta chains as cytomegalovirus-associated. Previously analyzed data showed that most TCR beta V segments were productive at a frequency of about 87% or about 30%.

The TCR was taken from a woman aged 40 to 50 in good health and CMV-seropositive. V is TRBV7-9 and J is TRBJ1-5, with D uncertain. Material: PBMCs. The CDR3 loop is CASSLAEGGQPQHF. CDR3 bases: TGTGCCAGCAGCTTAGCTGAAGGCGGTCAGCCCCAGCATTTT.